This T cell receptor (beta chain) comes out of a study of ipilimumab plus nivolumab after autologous stem cell transplantation. Study context: Median doses per patient: 5 ipilimumab, roughly 8 nivolumab. The DLBCL cohort had primary refractory and relapsed disease, with 18-month progression-free survival of around 86% and 29%.

The CDR3 consists of 13 residues. Trimming pared 1 base from V and 0 bases from J, leaving 4 bases between. The germline V gene encodes CDR1 SGHNT and CDR2 YYREEE (reference sequence). Sequencing used immunoSEQ multiplex PCR; TCRdb keeps in-frame clones, though not all of them. The data hold around 19,000 clones, with around 81% observed a single time. Patients got 3 mg/kg IV nivolumab weeks 1, 4, 7, 10, then biweekly through week 26. The TCR originated in a male donor with diffuse large B-cell lymphoma. The sample was PBMCs, taken in a trial of ipilimumab plus nivolumab as post-transplant consolidation. The V and J genes are TRBV5-4 and TRBJ2-5, with D unclear. DNA of the CDR3: TGTGCCAGCAGCTTGTCATACCAAGAGACCCAGTACTTC. Translation: CASSLSYQETQYF. The variable domain in full, with the rest retrieved from reference TRBV5-4 and TRBJ2-5, is ETGVTQSPTHLIKTRGQQVTLRCSSQSGHNTVSWYQQALGQGPQFIFQYYREEENGRGNFPPRFSGLQFPNYSSELNVNALELDDSALYLCASSLSYQETQYFGPGTRLLVL.